The clone carrying this TCR beta chain was detected ten times or more. The library protocol tagged each TCR cDNA with a unique molecular identifier. In TCRdb, the 5' RACE reads were re-called with MiXCR into one record per CDR3 protein. The sample records about 30,000 distinct CDR3 sequences, about 5.6% being singletons. Time point of the sample: blood at routine non-recurrence follow-up after resection. Material for sequencing was whole RNA from tumor, nontumor lung or frozen PBMC, left unsorted. This sample stems from a study of spatial heterogeneity in lung cancer. Across the whole study: Donation came from some 73 patients with untreated early-stage non-small cell lung cancer. The authors sequenced available follow-up PBMC samples, taken a median of roughly 2 years after resection.

V gave up 2 bases and J gave up 4 bases; unmatched junction bases: 14. This CDR3 has 18 residues. Germline values: CDR1 MDHEN, CDR2 SYDVKM. The clonotype comes from a male donor with early-stage non-small cell lung cancer. Sequencing was performed on PBMCs, taken at follow-up. The chain couples TRBV28 to TRBJ1-5, with TRBD1 matching over 7 bases. CDR3 sequence: CASSLGAGRQGGNQPQHF. The CDR3 coding sequence is TGTGCCAGCAGTTTAGGGGCTGGGCGCCAGGGGGGTAATCAGCCCCAGCATTTT.